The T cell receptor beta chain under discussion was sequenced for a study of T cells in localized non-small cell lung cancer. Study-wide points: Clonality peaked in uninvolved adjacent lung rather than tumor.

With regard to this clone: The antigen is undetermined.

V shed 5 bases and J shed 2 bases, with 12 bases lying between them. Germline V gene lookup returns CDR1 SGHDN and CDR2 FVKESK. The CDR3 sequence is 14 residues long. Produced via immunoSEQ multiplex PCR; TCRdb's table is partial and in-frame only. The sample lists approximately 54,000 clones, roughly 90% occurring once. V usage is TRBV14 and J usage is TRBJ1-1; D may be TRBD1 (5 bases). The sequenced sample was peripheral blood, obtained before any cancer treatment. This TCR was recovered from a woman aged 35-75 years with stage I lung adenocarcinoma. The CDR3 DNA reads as TGTGCCAGCAGCTGGGGGGGAGGAAACACTGAAGCTTTCTTT. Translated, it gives CASSWGGGNTEAFF. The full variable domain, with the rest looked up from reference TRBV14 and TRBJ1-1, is EAGVTQFPSHSVIEKGQTVTLRCDPISGHDNLYWYRRVMGKEIKFLLHFVKESKQDESGMPNNRFLAERTGGTYSTLKVQPAELEDSGVYFCASSWGGGNTEAFFGQGTRLTVV.